A selection of T cell receptor beta chains follows, all from one sample in a study of shared clonotypes between healthy human individuals. Profiled with immunoSEQ multiplex PCR; TCRdb holds only in-frame clones, not every one. The table lists 2 million to 2.5 million clones, about 92% of them singletons. Sequenced sample: naive CD4+ T cells from PBMCs. The receptors were sampled from a man between 18 and 35 years old in good health. Some clones in this sample may be carry-over from other donors' samples. Each CDR3 is given without its conserved first and last residue. The order of the fields is J gene, V gene, CDR3 protein.

j_call: TRBJ2-7
v_call: TRBV6-1
cdr3_aa: ASSARQVSSSYEQY

j_call: TRBJ2-5
v_call: TRBV9
cdr3_aa: ASSVGPGRETQY

j_call: TRBJ2-1
v_call: TRBV28
cdr3_aa: ASRTQGHNEQF

j_call: TRBJ2-7
v_call: TRBV28
cdr3_aa: ASTPPARGEQY

j_call: TRBJ2-1
v_call: TRBV2
cdr3_aa: ASRDRLAGGYNEQF

j_call: TRBJ2-2
v_call: TRBV28
cdr3_aa: ASSSHRGAGELF

j_call: TRBJ2-1
v_call: TRBV12-2
cdr3_aa: ASRFGTLWAYNEQF

j_call: TRBJ2-5
v_call: TRBV6-4
cdr3_aa: ASSDQETQY

j_call: TRBJ2-2
v_call: TRBV2
cdr3_aa: ASTARVAGTGELF

j_call: TRBJ1-1
v_call: TRBV7-2
cdr3_aa: ASSPQRGLAF

j_call: TRBJ1-4
v_call: TRBV11-2
cdr3_aa: ASSLVWGSVNEKLF

j_call: TRBJ1-4
v_call: TRBV5-1
cdr3_aa: ASTEGVEGEKLF

j_call: TRBJ2-1
v_call: TRBV6-1
cdr3_aa: ASTVSPLRYNEQF

j_call: TRBJ2-1
v_call: TRBV4-2
cdr3_aa: ASSQDRATGEQF

j_call: TRBJ2-2
v_call: TRBV28
cdr3_aa: ATEGPNTGELF

j_call: TRBJ2-1
v_call: TRBV5-1
cdr3_aa: ASSLVAGGSSYNEQF

j_call: TRBJ2-3
v_call: TRBV19
cdr3_aa: ASSKDRELYTDTQY

j_call: TRBJ2-7
v_call: TRBV9
cdr3_aa: ASSVASGSHEQY

j_call: TRBJ2-7
v_call: TRBV5-1
cdr3_aa: ASKPGQGDEQY

j_call: TRBJ1-1
v_call: TRBV11-1
cdr3_aa: ASSLAGSSITEAF

j_call: TRBJ1-4
v_call: TRBV9
cdr3_aa: ASSVGRTANEKLF